These 16 T cell receptor beta chains came from one sample sequenced in a study of T cell responses to AZD1222 COVID-19 vaccine (dated by TCRdb to the early 2020s). In the paper's terms, the time point label means: baseline before first vaccination. The receptor library was made with the immunoSEQ multiplex PCR assay. Here the immuneACCESS table is served through TCRdb, limited to in-frame sequences with V and J called. Missing clones are a known gap in these copies; in checked studies unresolved V genes cover under half, and the rest lacks a known reason. This sample has approximately 150,000 clones in its table, and around 89% of those were observed once. Together, the top ten hold about 3% of the sample. This specimen was peripheral blood, taken on day 0 of AZD1222 vaccination. These receptors were taken from an adult in good health.

This clone was seen more than once but under ten times. The V call is TRBV11-2, the J call TRBJ2-3; tentatively, D is TRBD2 (6 bases). Per germline, CDR1 SGHAT and CDR2 FQNNGV. The V and J ends lost 5 bases and 2 bases respectively, with 11 bases between them. The CDR3 is made up of 14 amino acids. CDR3 DNA: TGTGCCAGCAGCCCCCGGGGGACCACAGATACGCAGTATTTT. It specifies CASSPRGTTDTQYF.

Remarks on this clone: The junction shows a germline mismatch at one end, possibly a read error. The chain is built from TRBV6-5 and TRBJ2-7; 7 positions agree with TRBD2. Per germline, CDR1 MNHEY and CDR2 SVGAGI. The CDR3 is 15 residues long. CDR3 bases: TGTGCCAGCACTTACGCGGGGGTAGGCTCCTACGAGCAGTACTTC. It is translated as CASTYAGVGSYEQYF.

The chain employs TRBV5-1 and TRBJ1-4; D remains ambiguous. The CDR3 runs to 14 residues. Germline CDR1 and CDR2: SGHRS and YFSETQ. Trimming removed 4 bases from V and 8 bases from J, with 15 bases in between. For the CDR3, the DNA is TGCGCCAGCAGCCTCACTGGACGCAACGAAAAACTGTTTTTT. Amino acids: CASSLTGRNEKLFF.

This clone was seen more than once but under ten times. J is TRBJ2-2 and V is TRBV6-5, with TRBD1 matching 10 bases. The germline CDR1 and CDR2 sequences are MNHEY and SVGAGI. The CDR3 covers 15 residues. Trimming at V came to 5 bases and at J to 3 bases, leaving 3 bases not matched to a gene. The CDR3 loop reads CASSPGTGDTGELFF. The CDR3 region has the DNA TGTGCCAGCAGTCCCGGGACAGGGGACACCGGGGAGCTGTTTTTT.

The chain employs TRBV19 and TRBJ2-5; 9 positions match TRBD2. The length of the CDR3 is 17 residues. J was trimmed by 7 bases and V by 0 bases; bases with no gene match: 12. The germline V gene has CDR1 LNHDA and CDR2 SQIVND (reference sequence). The CDR3 bases are TGTGCCAGTAGTATAGATCTGGGGACTAGCCTTAAAGGGACCCAGTACTTC. Translated, it gives CASSIDLGTSLKGTQYF. Full variable domain (rest looked up from reference TRBV19 and TRBJ2-5): DGGITQSPKYLFRKEGQNVTLSCEQNLNHDAMYWYRQDPGQGLRLIYYSQIVNDFQKGDIAEGYSVSREKKESFPLTVTSAQKNPTAFYLCASSIDLGTSLKGTQYFGPGTRLLVL.

The J gene is TRBJ1-1, the V gene TRBV10-3; TRBD1 might be the D (6 bases). Deletions cut 7 bases from V and 4 bases from J, with 10 bases between. Per the germline V gene, CDR1 is ENHRY and CDR2 is SYGVKD. CDR3 size: 12 residues. CDR3 in amino acids: CAIKTGSTEAFF. The CDR3 DNA follows: TGTGCCATCAAGACAGGAAGCACTGAAGCTTTCTTT.

The genes are TRBV11-2 and TRBJ2-3, with D possibly being TRBD2 (7 bases). The V end lost 1 base, the J end lost 4 bases, and 12 bases lay between the germline ends. The CDR3 consists of 15 residues. Per the germline V gene, CDR1 is SGHAT and CDR2 is FQNNGV. The CDR3 spells CASSLGGGRPDTQYF. The CDR3, as DNA: TGTGCCAGCAGCTTAGGGGGGGGGCGGCCAGATACGCAGTATTTT.

This sequence joins TRBV9 and TRBJ1-4, with a possible D match to TRBD1 (6 bases). The length of the CDR3 is 16 residues. Germline CDR1 and CDR2: SGDLS and YYNGEE. The germline V and J ends were trimmed by 3 bases and 6 bases, with 18 bases remaining between them. CDR3: CASSAGRGAGDEKLFF. As DNA, the CDR3 is TGTGCCAGCAGCGCAGGACGGGGGGCGGGAGATGAAAAACTGTTTTTT.

About this clone itself: The sample holds other DNA sequences that translate to the same CDR3. The V gene is TRBV5-1, the J gene TRBJ2-7; D not resolved. Trimming shortened V by 0 bases and J by 0 bases, and 10 bases separated the two germline ends. Germline V gene sequence: CDR1 SGHRS, CDR2 YFSETQ. This CDR3 spans 15 amino acids. The CDR3 DNA reads as TGCGCCAGCAGCTTGGGACCGGGCGTCTCCTACGAGCAGTACTTC. It encodes CASSLGPGVSYEQYF.

This clone was found once. This sequence joins TRBV19 and TRBJ1-5; D possibly corresponds to TRBD1 (5 bases). The CDR3 is 12 residues long. Germline V gene lookup returns CDR1 LNHDA and CDR2 SQIVND (reference sequence). V lost 6 bases to trimming and J lost 11 bases, with 14 bases between them. In DNA form, the CDR3 reads TGTGCCAGTAGCTTAGGGGCTGAGGCCCAGCATTTT. As protein: CASSLGAEAQHF.

This clone was seen only a few times. The V call is TRBV6-2 or TRBV6-3, the J call TRBJ2-7, with D perhaps matching TRBD2 (6 bases). The germline V and J ends were trimmed by 2 bases and 4 bases, with 9 bases remaining between them. Germline CDR1 is MNHEY and CDR2 is SVGEGT. The CDR3 is 13 amino acids. The CDR3 nucleotides are TGTGCCAGCAGTTACCAGGCGGGGTACGAGCAGTACTTC. Protein product: CASSYQAGYEQYF.

The gene calls are TRBV7-2 and TRBJ1-4, with 8 bases that match TRBD1. Germline CDR1 SGHTA, CDR2 FQGNSA. The CDR3 is 18 residues long. Germline trimming cut 3 bases from V and 3 bases from J; bases unmatched to any gene: 12. The DNA for the CDR3 is TGTGCCAGCAGCTTCAGGACAGGGAGGTTTACGGCTAATGAAAAACTGTTTTTT. Its protein is CASSFRTGRFTANEKLFF.

This clone is a singleton in its sample. This chain uses TRBV7-2 with TRBJ2-5; 10 bases are shared with TRBD2. The CDR3 totals 17 residues. V lost 3 bases to trimming and J lost 2 bases; unmatched junction nucleotides: 9. Looked up from germline, CDR1 is SGHTA and CDR2 is FQGNSA. The CDR3 DNA reads as TGTGCCAGCAGCTTGGCTAGCGGGAGTGGCGGGCAAGAGACCCAGTACTTC. Encoded protein: CASSLASGSGGQETQYF.

V usage is TRBV3-1 (or the pseudogene TRBV3-2) and J usage is TRBJ1-2; possible D gene TRBD1, 6 bases. CDR3 size: 14 residues. From germline, CDR1 is LGHDT and CDR2 YNNKEL (reference sequence). V gave up 0 bases and J gave up 8 bases, with 13 bases separating them. The DNA of the CDR3 is TGTGCCAGCAGCCAAGAAGTGGGGGCAGGAGGCTACACCTTC. Its translation is CASSQEVGAGGYTF.

The V call is TRBV7-6, the J call TRBJ1-4, with D maybe TRBD1 (5 bases). The length of the CDR3 is 15 residues. Germline loops: CDR1 SGHVS, CDR2 FNYEAQ. The ends were cut back, 5 bases at V and 7 bases at J, with 17 bases in the middle. The CDR3 spells CASSPRRKRGEKLFF. CDR3 sequence (DNA): TGTGCCAGCAGCCCCCGACGGAAAAGGGGTGAAAAACTGTTTTTT.

This chain connects TRBV28 to TRBJ2-1, with 7 bases matching TRBD1. CDR3 size: 13 residues. Germline CDR1 reads MDHEN; CDR2 reads SYDVKM. V lost 10 bases, J lost 6 bases, and 9 bases stayed unmatched. CDR3 region: CAIFQGQTNEQFF. The CDR3, as DNA: TGTGCCATCTTTCAGGGACAGACCAATGAGCAGTTCTTC. The full variable domain, rest sourced from reference TRBV28 and TRBJ2-1, is DVKVTQSSRYLVKRTGEKVFLECVQDMDHENMFWYRQDPGLGLRLIYFSYDVKMKEKGDIPEGYSVSREKKERFSLILESASTNQTSMYLCAIFQGQTNEQFFGPGTRLTVL.